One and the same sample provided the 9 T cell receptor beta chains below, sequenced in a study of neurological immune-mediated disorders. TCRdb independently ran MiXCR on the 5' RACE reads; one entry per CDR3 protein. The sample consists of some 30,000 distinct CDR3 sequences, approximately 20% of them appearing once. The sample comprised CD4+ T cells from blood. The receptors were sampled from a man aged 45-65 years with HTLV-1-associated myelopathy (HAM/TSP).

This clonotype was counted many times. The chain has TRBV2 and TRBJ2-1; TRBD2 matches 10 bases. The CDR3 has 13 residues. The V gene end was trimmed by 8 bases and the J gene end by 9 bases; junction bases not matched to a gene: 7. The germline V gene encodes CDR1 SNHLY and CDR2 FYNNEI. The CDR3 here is CASGTSELGEQFF. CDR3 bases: TGTGCCAGCGGGACTAGCGAGTTGGGTGAGCAGTTCTTC.

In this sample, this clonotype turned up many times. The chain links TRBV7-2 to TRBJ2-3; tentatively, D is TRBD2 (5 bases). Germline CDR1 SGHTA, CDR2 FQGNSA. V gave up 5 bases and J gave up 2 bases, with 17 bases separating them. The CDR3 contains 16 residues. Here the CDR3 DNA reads TGTGCCAGCAGCCTACCTAAAGGAGGTGTCACAGATACGCAGTATTTT. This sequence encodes CASSLPKGGVTDTQYF.

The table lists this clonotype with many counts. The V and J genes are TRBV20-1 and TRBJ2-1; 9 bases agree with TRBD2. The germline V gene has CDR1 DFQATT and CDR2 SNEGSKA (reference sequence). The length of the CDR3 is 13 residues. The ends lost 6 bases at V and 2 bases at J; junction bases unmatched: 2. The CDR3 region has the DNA TGCAGTGCCAGCGGGGGGACCTACAATGAGCAGTTCTTC. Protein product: CSASGGTYNEQFF.

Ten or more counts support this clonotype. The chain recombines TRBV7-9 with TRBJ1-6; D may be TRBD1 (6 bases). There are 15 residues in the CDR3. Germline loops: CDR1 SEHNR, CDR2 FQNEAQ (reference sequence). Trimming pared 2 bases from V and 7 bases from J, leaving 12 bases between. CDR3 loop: CASSLHGQRNSPLHF. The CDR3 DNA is TGTGCCAGCAGCTTACACGGACAGAGGAATTCACCCCTCCACTTT.

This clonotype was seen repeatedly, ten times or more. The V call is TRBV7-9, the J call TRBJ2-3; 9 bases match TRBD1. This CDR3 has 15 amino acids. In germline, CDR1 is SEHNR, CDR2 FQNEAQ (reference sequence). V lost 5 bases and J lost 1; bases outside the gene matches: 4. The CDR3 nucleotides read TGTGCCAGCAGCGCCCGACAGGGGGGCACAGATACGCAGTATTTT. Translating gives CASSARQGGTDTQYF.

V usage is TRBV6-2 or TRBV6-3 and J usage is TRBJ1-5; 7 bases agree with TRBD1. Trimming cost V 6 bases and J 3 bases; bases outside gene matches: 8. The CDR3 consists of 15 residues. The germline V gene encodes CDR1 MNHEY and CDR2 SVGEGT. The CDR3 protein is CASSRRTGHNQPQHF. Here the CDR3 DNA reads TGTGCCAGCAGCCGTCGGACAGGACACAATCAGCCCCAGCATTTT.

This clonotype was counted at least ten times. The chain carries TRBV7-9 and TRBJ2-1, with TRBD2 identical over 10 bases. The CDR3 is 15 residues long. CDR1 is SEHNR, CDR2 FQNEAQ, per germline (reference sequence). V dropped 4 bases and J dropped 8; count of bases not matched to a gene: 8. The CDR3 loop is CASSSSSGSLHEQFF. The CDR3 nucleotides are TGTGCCAGCAGCTCATCTAGCGGGAGTCTTCATGAGCAGTTCTTC. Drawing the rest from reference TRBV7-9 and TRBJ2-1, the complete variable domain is DTGVSQNPRHKITKRGQNVTFRCDPISEHNRLYWYRQTLGQGPEFLTYFQNEAQLEKSRLLSDRFSAERPKGSFSTLEIQRTEQGDSAMYLCASSSSSGSLHEQFFGPGTRLTVL.

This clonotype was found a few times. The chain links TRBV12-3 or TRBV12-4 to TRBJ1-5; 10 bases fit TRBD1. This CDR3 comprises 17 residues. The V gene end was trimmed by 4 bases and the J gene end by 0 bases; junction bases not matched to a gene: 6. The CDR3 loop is CASSYRQGAVSNQPQHF. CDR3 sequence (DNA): TGTGCCAGCAGTTATCGACAGGGGGCGGTTAGCAATCAGCCCCAGCATTTT.

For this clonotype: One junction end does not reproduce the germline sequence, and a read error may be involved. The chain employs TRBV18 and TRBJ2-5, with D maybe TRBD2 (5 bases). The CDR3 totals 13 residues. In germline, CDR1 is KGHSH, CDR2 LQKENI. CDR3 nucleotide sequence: TGTGACAGCTCATCCGGGGTCCAAGAGACCCAGTACTTC. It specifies CDSSSGVQETQYF.